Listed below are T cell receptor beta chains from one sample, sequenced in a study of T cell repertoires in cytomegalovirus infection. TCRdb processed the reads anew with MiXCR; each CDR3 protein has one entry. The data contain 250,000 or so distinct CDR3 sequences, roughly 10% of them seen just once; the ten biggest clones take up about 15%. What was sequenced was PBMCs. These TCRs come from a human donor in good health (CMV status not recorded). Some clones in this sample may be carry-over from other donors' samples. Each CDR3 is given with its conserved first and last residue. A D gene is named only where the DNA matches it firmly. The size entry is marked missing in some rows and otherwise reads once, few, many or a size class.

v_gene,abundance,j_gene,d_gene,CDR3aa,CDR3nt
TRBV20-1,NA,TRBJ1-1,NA,CSAARWGAINTEAFF,TGCAGTGCTGCCCGGTGGGGGGCAATAAACACTGAAGCTTTCTTT
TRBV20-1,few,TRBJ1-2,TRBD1,CSARDFRGQGRGSYGYTF,TGCAGTGCTAGAGACTTCAGGGGACAGGGGAGAGGAAGCTATGGCTACACCTTC
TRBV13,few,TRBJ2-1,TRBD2,CASSLGSGANEQFF,TGTGCCAGCAGCTTAGGTAGCGGGGCGAATGAGCAGTTCTTC
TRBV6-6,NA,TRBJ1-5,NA,CASSYVGQSNQPQHF,TGTGCCAGCAGTTATGTCGGACAGAGCAATCAGCCCCAGCATTTT
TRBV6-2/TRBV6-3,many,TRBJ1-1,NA,CASRFQVNTEAFF,TGTGCCAGCAGATTTCAGGTGAACACTGAAGCTTTCTTT
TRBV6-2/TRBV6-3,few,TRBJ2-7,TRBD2,CASSYSEGLAYPPYEQYF,TGTGCCAGCAGTTACTCGGAGGGACTAGCGTACCCACCCTACGAGCAGTACTTC
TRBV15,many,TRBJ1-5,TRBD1,CATSNRDRVVNQPQHF,TGTGCCACCAGCAACCGGGACAGGGTGGTCAATCAGCCCCAGCATTTT
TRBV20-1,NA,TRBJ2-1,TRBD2,CSARDPSTSGRREQFF,TGCAGTGCTAGAGACCCCTCTACTAGCGGGAGGCGTGAGCAGTTCTTC
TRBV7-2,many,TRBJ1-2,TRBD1,CASSLVGQGSYGYTF,TGTGCCAGCAGCTTAGTCGGACAGGGAAGCTATGGCTACACCTTC
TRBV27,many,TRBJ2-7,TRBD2,CASSLLSGSSYEQYF,TGTGCCAGCAGTTTACTTAGCGGGTCCTCCTACGAGCAGTACTTC
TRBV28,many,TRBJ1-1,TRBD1,CASRLGTGGVTEAFF,TGTGCCAGCAGACTCGGGACAGGGGGTGTCACTGAAGCTTTCTTT
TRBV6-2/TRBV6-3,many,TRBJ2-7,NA,CATSQSYEQYF,TGTGCCACCTCCCAGTCCTACGAGCAGTACTTC
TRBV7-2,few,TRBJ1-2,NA,CASSLGGHNRASYGYTF,TGTGCCAGCAGCTTAGGGGGACACAACAGGGCAAGCTATGGCTACACCTTC
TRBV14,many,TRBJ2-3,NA,CASSQQSGLGTQYF,TGTGCCAGCAGCCAACAATCGGGTTTGGGTACGCAGTATTTT
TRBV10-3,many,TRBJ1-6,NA,CAISDEGLTYNSPLHF,TGTGCCATCAGTGACGAGGGATTGACCTATAATTCACCCCTCCACTTT
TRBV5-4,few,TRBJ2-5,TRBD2,CASSPRTSGGKETQYF,TGTGCCAGCAGCCCCAGGACTAGCGGGGGGAAGGAGACCCAGTACTTC
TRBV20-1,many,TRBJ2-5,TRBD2,CSGGGGLGQETQYF,TGCAGCGGCGGGGGGGGTCTAGGGCAAGAGACCCAGTACTTC
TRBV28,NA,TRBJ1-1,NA,CASTGALNTEAFF,TGTGCCAGCACGGGAGCCTTGAACACTGAAGCTTTCTTT
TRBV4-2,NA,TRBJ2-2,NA,CASNPEAPNTGELFF,TGTGCCAGCAACCCAGAGGCTCCGAACACCGGGGAGCTGTTTTTT
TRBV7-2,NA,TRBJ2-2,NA,CASSLVSNTGELFF,TGTGCCAGCAGCTTAGTTTCCAACACCGGGGAGCTGTTTTTT
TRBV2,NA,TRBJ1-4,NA,CASSNVGTPNEKLFF,TGTGCCAGCAGCAACGTGGGGACACCGAATGAAAAACTGTTTTTT
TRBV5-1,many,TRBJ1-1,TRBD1,CASSLDGTGTNEAFF,TGCGCCAGCAGCTTGGATGGGACAGGGACGAATGAAGCTTTCTTT
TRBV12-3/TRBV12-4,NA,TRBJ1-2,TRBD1,CATLGTAGYTF,TGTGCCACCCTCGGGACAGCCGGCTACACCTTC
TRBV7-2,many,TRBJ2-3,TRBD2,CASSLAQLAGGITDTQYF,TGTGCCAGCAGCTTAGCCCAGCTAGCGGGGGGCATCACAGATACGCAGTATTTT
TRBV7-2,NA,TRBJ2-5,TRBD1,CASSLAVRGRRETQYF,TGTGCCAGCAGCTTAGCCGTCAGGGGGCGCCGGGAGACCCAGTACTTC
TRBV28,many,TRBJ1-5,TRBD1,CASSWWPTTGSNQPQHF,TGTGCCAGCAGCTGGTGGCCGACGACAGGGAGCAATCAGCCCCAGCATTTT
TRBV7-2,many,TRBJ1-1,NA,CASSLVALNTEAFF,TGTGCCAGCAGCTTAGTAGCGTTGAACACTGAAGCTTTCTTT
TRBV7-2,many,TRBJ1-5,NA,CASSSTRGQPQHF,TGTGCCAGCAGCTCGACCAGGGGACAGCCCCAGCATTTT
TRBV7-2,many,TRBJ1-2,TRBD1,CASSSTGGYYGYTF,TGTGCCAGCAGCTCGACAGGGGGCTACTATGGCTACACCTTC
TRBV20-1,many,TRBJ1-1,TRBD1,CSARETGGGTEAFF,TGCAGTGCTAGGGAGACAGGGGGCGGCACTGAAGCTTTCTTT
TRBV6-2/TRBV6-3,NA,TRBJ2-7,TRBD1,CASSYPGTAIYEQYF,TGTGCCAGCAGTTACCCCGGGACAGCGATCTACGAGCAGTACTTC
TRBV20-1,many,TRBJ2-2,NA,CSAPLGGNTGELFF,TGCAGTGCTCCCTTAGGGGGGAACACCGGGGAGCTGTTTTTT
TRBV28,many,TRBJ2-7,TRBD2,CASSFSLRLAGIYEQYF,TGTGCCAGCAGTTTCTCCTTGCGGCTAGCGGGCATCTACGAGCAGTACTTC
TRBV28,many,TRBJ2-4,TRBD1,CASSFGTGQVQYF,TGTGCCAGCAGTTTCGGGACAGGACAGGTTCAGTACTTC
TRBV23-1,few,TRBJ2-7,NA,CASSQSSRGRHYEQYF,TGCGCCAGCAGTCAATCTAGCAGGGGGAGGCACTACGAGCAGTACTTC
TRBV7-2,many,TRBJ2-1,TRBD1,CASSQGQVNEQFF,TGTGCCAGCAGCCAGGGACAGGTCAATGAGCAGTTCTTC
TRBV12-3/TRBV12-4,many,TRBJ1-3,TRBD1,CASSTEDRGSGNTIYF,TGTGCCAGCAGTACCGAGGACAGGGGCTCTGGAAACACCATATATTTT
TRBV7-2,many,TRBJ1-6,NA,CASSQTASYNSPLHF,TGTGCCAGCAGCCAGACAGCCTCCTATAATTCACCCCTCCACTTT
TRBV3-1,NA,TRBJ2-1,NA,CASSQDVAGYYNEQFF,TGTGCCAGCAGCCAAGATGTGGCGGGATACTACAATGAGCAGTTCTTC
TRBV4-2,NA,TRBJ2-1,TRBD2,CASSRGGLAGIYNEQFF,TGTGCCAGCAGCCGTGGTGGGCTAGCGGGGATCTACAATGAGCAGTTCTTC
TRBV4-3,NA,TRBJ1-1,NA,CASSQGHPNTEAFF,TGCGCCAGCAGCCAAGGTCACCCGAACACTGAAGCTTTCTTT
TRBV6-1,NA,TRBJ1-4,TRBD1,CASSIPGQRNEKLFF,TGTGCCAGCAGCATCCCGGGACAGCGTAATGAAAAACTGTTTTTT
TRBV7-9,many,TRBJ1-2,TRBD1,CASSSRTGKAYGYTF,TGTGCCAGCAGCTCTAGGACAGGGAAGGCGTATGGCTACACCTTC
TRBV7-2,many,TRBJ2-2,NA,CASSLVAAKGELFF,TGTGCCAGCAGCTTAGTAGCGGCTAAGGGGGAGCTGTTTTTT
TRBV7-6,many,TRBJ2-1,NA,CASSDGGGAYNEQFF,TGTGCCAGCAGCGACGGAGGGGGGGCCTACAATGAGCAGTTCTTC
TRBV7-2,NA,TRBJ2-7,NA,CASSLASTPYEQYF,TGTGCCAGCAGCTTAGCGAGTACCCCCTACGAGCAGTACTTC
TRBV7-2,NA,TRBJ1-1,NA,CASSPDSYTEAFF,TGTGCCAGCAGCCCAGACAGTTACACTGAAGCTTTCTTT